This T cell receptor (beta chain) is drawn from a study of CD8 T cells in ankylosing spondylitis (dated by TCRdb to 2015 to 2018). Study-level background: T cell receptor beta repertoires were profiled in healthy donors and ankylosing spondylitis patients so that disease-linked TCR variants could be found. Peripheral blood samples were taken, and synovial fluid was additionally collected from ankylosing spondylitis patients. The whole study cohort included about a hundred healthy donors and about two dozen ankylosing spondylitis patients.

A few counts support this clonotype. No antigen is known for it. The sample holds no much larger clone one base away, and base qualities are not on file. The sequencer listed for this sample is Illumina HiSeq 2500. Quantitative 5'-RACE with molecular barcodes was the method used to prepare the TCR beta libraries. The original methods were these. Disease-linked TCR variants were identified with a new computational method built on a probabilistic model of VDJ rearrangement. The public reads were reprocessed in TCRdb via fastp at Q25 and MiXCR, keeping in-frame beta chains. A single entry per CDR3 protein holds the most common genes and DNA from its merged rows. The V and J calls and clone size are TCRdb's, not the authors'. Across this sample there are hundreds of thousands of distinct CDR3 sequences, with 30% to 35% seen only once. Roughly 4.2% of the sample is held by the ten biggest clonotypes. Summary of the overall study and its limitations: According to the report, matched synovial fluid samples from ankylosing spondylitis patients were significantly enriched for the disease-linked clones. The disease-linked clones had a CD8+ phenotype and were found at relatively low frequencies in peripheral blood. A TCR beta motif of several highly homologous amino acid variants appeared characteristic of blood from ankylosing spondylitis patients. Some motif variants were previously reported in synovial fluid and blood of reactive arthritis patients, suggesting common disease-initiation mechanisms.

This TCR derives from a male donor with ankylosing spondylitis or in good health (not recorded which). The sample comprised blood, either unsorted or a sorted T cell fraction (not recorded which).

The CDR3 sequence is CASSQVEAATEAFF. The sequenced DNA is TGTGCCAGCAGCCAAGTCGAGGCGGCCACTGAAGCTTTCTTT. The receptor chain draws on TRBV4-2 and TRBJ1-1; the D gene is not confidently resolved. V is cut by 1 base and J by 4 bases, and the space between the germline ends is 10 bases. From cysteine to phenylalanine, the CDR3 is 14 amino acids long. The only DNA kept is the CDR3, 42 bases in frame from the first base. The germline V gene sets CDR1 to LGHNA and CDR2 to YNFKEQ.